This T cell receptor beta chain was profiled in a study of T cell clusters in autoimmune cytopenias. Study details: TRB sequencing had a median about 52,000 reads and 2,500 or so distinct clonotypes per sample. Study-wide results and caveats: Comparing secondary cytopenia with chronic lymphocytic leukemia showed no cluster-lack signature, apparently masked by lymphoma repertoire.

A remark on this clonotype: Its antigen is currently unknown.

Approximately 36,000 genome equivalents of blood DNA were amplified for TRB. TRB was amplified by touch-down multiplex PCR, primer pools A and B combined. TCRdb derives one entry per CDR3 protein from the multiplex PCR reads, leaving out DNA. The data include about 6,300 distinct CDR3 sequences; the top ten clones carry under 9.5%. These data also formed part of another study, on T cell repertoires in aging, cancer and after chemotherapy. According to that study: Donor ages fell into six groups from 30 or younger up to 70 or older. About 9 million TCR reads were in the whole dataset.

This TCR came from a human donor in good health. Specimen: peripheral blood.

This CDR3 reads CASSLLGDNEQFF. The gene calls are TRBV13 and TRBJ2-1. CDR3 size: 13 residues. Germline lookup yields CDR1 PRHDT and CDR2 FYEKMQ (reference sequence).